This entry describes one T cell receptor beta chain. This record belongs to a study of blood T cell repertoires in COVID-19. Study background: Material from acute and convalescent COVID-19 was sourced from the United States, Italy and Spain. PBMCs, B-cell-depleted T cells, or T cells provided the cDNA or gDNA that made up the material.

Trimming removed 5 bases from V and 2 bases from J, with 17 bases in between. The CDR3 covers 16 residues. Germline lookup yields CDR1 LGHDT and CDR2 YNNKEL (reference sequence). In the authors' workflow: Amplification of reference gene primers was used by the study to estimate nucleated cell counts. Sequencing used immunoSEQ multiplex PCR; TCRdb keeps in-frame clones, though not all of them. The V and J calls and clone size come from that table; D and trimming were worked out from the DNA. The sample yields over 150,000 clones, around 86% seen once. The receptor comes from a man aged 40-49 years with active or convalescent COVID-19. The sample taken for sequencing was peripheral blood. The chain joins TRBV3-1 (or the pseudogene TRBV3-2) to TRBJ2-3; perhaps TRBD2 as D (6 bases). The CDR3 reads CASSGGTPLLTDTQYF. Here the CDR3 DNA reads TGTGCCAGCAGCGGCGGGACTCCTCTTCTCACAGATACGCAGTATTTT.